These 13 T cell receptor beta chains share one sample of origin, sequenced in a study of shared clonotypes between healthy human individuals. TCRdb keeps only in-frame clones here, not all; method: immunoSEQ multiplex PCR. The data show around 980,000 clones, around 78% seen once. Specimen: memory CD4+ T cells from PBMCs. The sample's subset: CD45RA-negative fraction. Receptors originate from a man aged 18 to 29 in good health. Some clones in this sample may be carry-over from other donors' samples.

This chain uses TRBV19 with TRBJ2-1, with D perhaps given as TRBD1 or TRBD2 (5 bases each). Trimming removed 6 bases from V and 4 bases from J, with 10 bases in between. In germline, CDR1 is LNHDA, CDR2 SQIVND (reference sequence). This CDR3 spans 13 amino acids. Here the CDR3 DNA reads TGTGCCAGTAGATCCAGGGAGTACAATGAGCAGTTCTTC. It is translated as CASRSREYNEQFF.

This clone occurred a few times. The chain joins TRBV5-1 to TRBJ2-5; perhaps TRBD1 as D (6 bases). Germline V gene data show CDR1 as SGHRS and CDR2 as YFSETQ. Trimming shortened V by 0 bases and J by 2 bases, and 11 bases separated the two germline ends. The length of the CDR3 is 15 residues. The CDR3 DNA is TGCGCCAGCAGCTTGGCCAACAGGGTTCAAGAGACCCAGTACTTC. This codes for CASSLANRVQETQYF.

This clone came up a few times. J is TRBJ1-2 and V is TRBV1; the DNA was not compared with TRBD1, the D call given in the table. TRBV1 is a listed pseudogene. CDR3 length: 16 amino acids. CDR3 in amino acids: CTSSQGAGGNEHGYTF. CDR3 sequence (DNA): TGCACCAGCAGCCAGGGTGCAGGGGGAAACGAGCATGGCTACACCTTC.

The chain employs TRBV5-1 and TRBJ1-1; TRBD1 matches at 8 bases. The length of the CDR3 is 14 residues. V lost 5 bases to trimming and J lost 5 bases; unmatched junction nucleotides: 8. CDR1 is SGHRS and CDR2 is YFSETQ in the germline V gene. This CDR3 reads CASRQGAEGTEAFF. The CDR3 coding sequence is TGCGCCAGCAGGCAGGGGGCTGAGGGGACTGAAGCTTTCTTT.

In its sample, this clone was seen once. The rearrangement links TRBV28 to TRBJ2-2; 9 positions agree with TRBD1. This CDR3 region has 15 residues. Germline CDR1 is MDHEN and CDR2 is SYDVKM. The ends lost 8 bases at V and 3 bases at J; junction bases unmatched: 7. CDR3: CASFTGGDYTGELFF. DNA of the CDR3: TGTGCCAGCTTCACAGGGGGCGACTACACCGGGGAGCTGTTTTTT.

The chain has TRBV7-2 and TRBJ2-2, with 9 bases identical to TRBD2. Looked up from germline, CDR1 is SGHTA and CDR2 is FQGNSA. V lost 0 bases, J lost 5 bases, and 10 bases stayed unmatched. This CDR3 has 18 residues. Here the CDR3 reads CASSLAGGAGGKTGELFF. The CDR3 DNA sequence: TGTGCCAGCAGCTTAGCGGGGGGCGCGGGAGGGAAGACCGGGGAGCTGTTTTTT.

On this clone: Other DNA sequences in this sample translate to the same CDR3. The CDR3 DNA reads as TGCGCCAGCAGCTTGGTGGCAGGGGGACGAGAGACCCAGTACTTC. Its translation is CASSLVAGGRETQYF. The chain recombines TRBV5-1 with TRBJ2-5; 7 nucleotides agree with TRBD1. Losses at the gene ends were 0 bases for V and 4 bases for J; bases not matched to a gene: 6. The CDR3 has 15 amino acids. Germline V gene data show CDR1 as SGHRS and CDR2 as YFSETQ.

The V gene is TRBV6-9, the J gene TRBJ2-5; weak D call: TRBD2 (6 bases). The CDR3 spans 12 residues. Trimming removed 0 bases at V and 13 bases at J, with 12 bases between. Germline CDR1 is MNHGY and CDR2 is SVAAGI. CDR3 protein: CASSYSGQGLYF. CDR3 DNA: TGTGCCAGCAGTTATTCGGGGCAGGGACTGTACTTC.

Of note for this clone: This likely reflects a read error, since a far larger clone is one base away. This CDR3 is missing its conserved last phenylalanine or tryptophan, likely due to a read error. This chain links TRBV7-2 with TRBJ1-1, with D possibly matching TRBD1 (5 bases). Germline CDR1 reads SGHTA; CDR2 reads FQGNSA. The CDR3 totals 16 residues. Trimming pared 2 bases from V and 1 base from J, leaving 14 bases between. In DNA form, the CDR3 reads TGTGCCAGCAGCTTACTTGGAGGGGCAAAGAACACTGAAGCTTTCCTT. Translation: CASSLLGGAKNTEAFL.

About this clone itself: One base separates it from a far larger clone, so it is likely a read error. Distinct nucleotide sequences in the sample also encode this CDR3. The gene calls are TRBV7-3 and TRBJ2-3, with D possibly being TRBD1 or TRBD2 (5 bases each). Germline-derived CDR1 and CDR2 are SGHTA and FQGTGA. The V gene lost 3 bases and the J gene lost 1 base, with 5 bases spanning the gap. The CDR3 extends over 13 amino acids. DNA for the CDR3: TGTGCCAGCAGCTTGGGGGGCACAGATACGCAGTATTTT. Its protein product is CASSLGGTDTQYF. The variable domain in full, completed from reference TRBV7-3 and TRBJ2-3, reads GAGVSQTPSNKVTEKGKYVELRCDPISGHTALYWYRQSLGQGPEFLIYFQGTGAADDSGLPNDRFFAVRPEGSVSTLKIQRTERGDSAVYLCASSLGGTDTQYFGPGTRLTVL.

The genes are TRBV7-9 and TRBJ1-2; D gene ambiguous. CDR1 and CDR2 (germline): SEHNR, FQNEAQ (reference sequence). The CDR3 is made up of 13 amino acids. The V end lost 4 bases, the J end lost 6 bases, and 12 bases lay between the germline ends. The DNA of the CDR3 is TGTGCCAGCAGCTCGGACGGGAGAGATGGCTACACCTTC. As protein: CASSSDGRDGYTF.

This clone was observed a handful of times. Other DNA sequences in this sample translate to the same CDR3. CDR3 protein: CASSLGASNEKLFF. The CDR3 DNA reads TGCGCCAGCAGCTTGGGGGCGAGTAATGAAAAACTGTTTTTT. V and J are TRBV5-1 and TRBJ1-4, with D uncertain. Trimming took off 0 bases at V and 4 bases at J, with 7 bases between the two ends. The length of the CDR3 is 14 residues. Germline V CDR1 and CDR2: SGHRS, YFSETQ. Complete variable domain (other parts from reference TRBV5-1 and TRBJ1-4): KAGVTQTPRYLIKTRGQQVTLSCSPISGHRSVSWYQQTPGQGLQFLFEYFSETQRNKGNFPGRFSGRQFSNSRSEMNVSTLELGDSALYLCASSLGASNEKLFFGSGTQLSVL.

The CDR3: CSVSAWDQPQHF. For the CDR3, the DNA is TGCAGCGTTTCAGCTTGGGATCAGCCCCAGCATTTT. V usage is TRBV29-1 and J usage is TRBJ1-5; no clear D gene. Trimming removed 5 bases from V and 5 bases from J, with 10 bases in between. The CDR3 has 12 amino acids. Germline CDR1 and CDR2: SQVTM and ANQGSEA.